This entry lists 7 T cell receptor beta chains sequenced from one sample in a study of shared clonotypes between healthy human individuals. This table comes from immunoSEQ multiplex PCR, and its TCRdb copy is limited to in-frame clones, with some not included. This table holds roughly 510,000 clones, about 79% found once. The specimen was PBMCs. All receptors derive from a woman in her 40s in good health. Some clones in this sample may be carry-over from other donors' samples.

This clone was seen many times. CDR3 in DNA: TGTGCCAGCAGCTTAATGGACTACGAGCAGTACTTC. It encodes CASSLMDYEQYF. This sequence joins TRBV7-9 and TRBJ2-7; D is unresolved. CDR3 length equals 12 residues. Germline loops: CDR1 SEHNR, CDR2 FQNEAQ (reference sequence). Trimming removed 2 bases at V and 3 bases at J, with 5 bases between.

V is TRBV28 and J is TRBJ1-4; no clear D. CDR1 is MDHEN and CDR2 is SYDVKM in the germline V gene. This CDR3 contains 15 residues. Trimming removed 3 bases from V and 5 bases from J, with 13 bases in between. CDR3 bases: TGTGCCAGCAGTTTCCCAACCGGGAACAATGAAAAACTGTTTTTT. This sequence encodes CASSFPTGNNEKLFF.

The rearrangement joins TRBV5-1 to TRBJ2-7; D gene unclear. The V end was cut by 4 bases, the J end by 6 bases, with 17 bases between. Germline V gene data show CDR1 as SGHRS and CDR2 as YFSETQ. The CDR3 is 14 residues long. This chain's CDR3 is CASSLGTDNSEQYF. For the CDR3, the DNA is TGCGCCAGCAGCCTGGGAACCGATAACAGCGAGCAGTACTTC. The whole variable domain, filled in from reference TRBV5-1 and TRBJ2-7, reads KAGVTQTPRYLIKTRGQQVTLSCSPISGHRSVSWYQQTPGQGLQFLFEYFSETQRNKGNFPGRFSGRQFSNSRSEMNVSTLELGDSALYLCASSLGTDNSEQYFGPGTRLTVT.

This chain connects TRBV4-2 to TRBJ1-3; tentative D call: TRBD1 (5 bases). Germline V gene sequence: CDR1 LGHNA, CDR2 YNFKEQ. The CDR3 runs to 17 residues. Between the trimmed V and J ends, which lost 0 bases and 0 bases, there was a span of 12 bases. The DNA for the CDR3 is TGTGCCAGCAGCCAAGATAGGGGTCAGAGCTCTGGAAACACCATATATTTT. Translating it yields CASSQDRGQSSGNTIYF.

The chain carries TRBV5-1 and TRBJ1-2, with 8 bases identical to TRBD1. There are 14 residues in the CDR3. Germline V gene sequence: CDR1 SGHRS, CDR2 YFSETQ. V was clipped by 4 bases and J by 4 bases; unmatched bases: 6. The CDR3 region is CASSPGQGSYGYTF. CDR3 sequence (DNA): TGCGCCAGCAGCCCAGGACAGGGCTCCTATGGCTACACCTTC.

About this clone itself: One junction end does not reproduce the germline sequence, and a read error may be involved. The chain uses TRBV6-6 and TRBJ2-7, with D perhaps given as TRBD1 or TRBD2 (5 bases each). Germline loops: CDR1 MNHNY, CDR2 SVGAGI (reference sequence). There are 14 residues in the CDR3. In DNA, the CDR3 is TGTGCCAGCAGTTACTCCGGGGCCTCCGACGAGCAGTACTTC. Amino acids: CASSYSGASDEQYF.

This sequence joins TRBV29-1 and TRBJ2-2; D ambiguous. This CDR3 is 14 amino acids long. Trimming removed 2 bases from V and 2 bases from J, with 9 bases in between. The germline CDR1 and CDR2 sequences are SQVTM and ANQGSEA. The CDR3 coding sequence is TGCAGCGTTGAATCATTCGGTAACACCGGGGAGCTGTTTTTT. This codes for CSVESFGNTGELFF.